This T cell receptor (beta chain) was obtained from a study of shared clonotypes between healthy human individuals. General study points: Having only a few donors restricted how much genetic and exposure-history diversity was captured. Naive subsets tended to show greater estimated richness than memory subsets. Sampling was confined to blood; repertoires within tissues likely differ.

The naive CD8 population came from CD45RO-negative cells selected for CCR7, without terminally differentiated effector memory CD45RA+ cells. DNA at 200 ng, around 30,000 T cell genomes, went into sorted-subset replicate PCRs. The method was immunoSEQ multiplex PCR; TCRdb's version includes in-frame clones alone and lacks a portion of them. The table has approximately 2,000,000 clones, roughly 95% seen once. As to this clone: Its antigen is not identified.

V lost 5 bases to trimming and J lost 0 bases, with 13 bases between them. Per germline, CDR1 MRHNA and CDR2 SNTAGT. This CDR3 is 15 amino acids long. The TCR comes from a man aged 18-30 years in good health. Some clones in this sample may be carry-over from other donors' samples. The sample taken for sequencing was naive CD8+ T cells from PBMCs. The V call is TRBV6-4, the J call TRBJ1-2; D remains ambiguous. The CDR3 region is CASSYNPEPNYGYTF. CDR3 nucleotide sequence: TGTGCCAGCAGTTACAACCCGGAACCTAACTATGGCTACACCTTC.